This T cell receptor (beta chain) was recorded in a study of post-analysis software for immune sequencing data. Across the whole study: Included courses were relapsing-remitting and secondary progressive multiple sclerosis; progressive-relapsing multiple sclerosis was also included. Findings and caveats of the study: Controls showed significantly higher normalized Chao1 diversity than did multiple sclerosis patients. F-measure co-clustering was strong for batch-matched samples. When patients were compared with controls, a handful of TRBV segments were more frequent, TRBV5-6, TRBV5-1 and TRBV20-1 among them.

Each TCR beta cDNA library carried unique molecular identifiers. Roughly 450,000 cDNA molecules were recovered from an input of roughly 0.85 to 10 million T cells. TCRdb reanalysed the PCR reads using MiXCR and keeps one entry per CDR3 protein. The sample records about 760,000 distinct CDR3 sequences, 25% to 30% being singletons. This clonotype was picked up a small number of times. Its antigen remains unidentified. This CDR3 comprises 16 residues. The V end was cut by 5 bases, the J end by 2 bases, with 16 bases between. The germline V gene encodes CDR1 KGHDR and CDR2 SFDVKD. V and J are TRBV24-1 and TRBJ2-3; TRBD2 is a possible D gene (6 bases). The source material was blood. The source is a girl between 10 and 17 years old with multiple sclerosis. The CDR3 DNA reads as TGTGCCACCAGTGTCACTATGGGGGGATTCACAGATACGCAGTATTTT. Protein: CATSVTMGGFTDTQYF.